This passage covers 29 T cell receptor beta chains from one sample sequenced in a study of T cell repertoires in cytomegalovirus infection. TCRdb fed the reads into MiXCR, producing one record per CDR3 protein. The sample consists of hundreds of thousands of distinct CDR3 sequences, approximately 29% of them appearing once. For these receptors, no antigen is known. The sequencing used cultured CD8+ T cells from PBMCs, collected from culture after CMV antigen stimulation. These receptors all stem from a human donor in good health (CMV status not recorded). Some clones in this sample may be carry-over from other donors' samples.

The V gene is TRBV2, the J gene TRBJ2-5, with D possibly being TRBD2 (6 bases). The CDR3 runs to 14 residues. Germline CDR1 reads SNHLY; CDR2 reads FYNNEI. V lost 6 bases and J lost 5, with 16 bases in between. Written as DNA, the CDR3 is TGTGCCAGCAGGGGGGACTTCGGGGTGGAGACCCAGTACTTC. Its protein product is CASRGDFGVETQYF.

This chain joins TRBV27 and TRBJ2-7, with a tentative D call TRBD1 (6 bases). V gave up 6 bases and J gave up 5 bases, with 14 bases separating them. This CDR3 contains 13 residues. The V gene's germline CDR1 is MNHEY and CDR2 SMNVEV (reference sequence). The CDR3 sequence: CASSPQGHDEQYV. The CDR3 bases are TGTGCCAGCAGCCCCCAGGGGCACGACGAGCAGTACGTC.

The chain links TRBV6-2 or TRBV6-3 to TRBJ2-1, with 12 nucleotides matching TRBD2. The V gene's germline CDR1 is MNHEY and CDR2 SVGEGT. The V segment lost 4 bases and the J segment 12 bases; nucleotides outside the gene matches: 10. This CDR3 spans 15 amino acids. The CDR3 sequence is CASSSRLAGAEGQFF. CDR3 nucleotides: TGTGCCAGCAGTTCCCGACTAGCGGGGGCGGAAGGGCAGTTCTTC.

The table lists this clonotype with a few counts. This chain uses TRBV4-1 with TRBJ2-6, with D tentatively TRBD1 or TRBD2 (5 bases each). Germline CDR1 and CDR2: MGHRA and YSYEKL. V dropped 0 bases and J dropped 1 base, with 16 bases sitting between them. The CDR3 runs to 19 residues. CDR3 loop: CASSQDPGRDLSGANVLTF. DNA of the CDR3: TGCGCCAGCAGCCAAGATCCGGGCAGGGACCTTTCTGGGGCCAACGTCCTGACTTTC.

This clonotype was counted only a few times. This sequence joins TRBV9 and TRBJ2-3, with 7 bases identical to TRBD2. Germline V lookup: CDR1 SGDLS, CDR2 YYNGEE. The CDR3 totals 17 residues. Unmatched junction bases numbered 9, after V lost 0 bases and J lost 2 bases. The chain's CDR3 is CASSVDYFAGVTDTQYF. Written as DNA, the CDR3 is TGTGCCAGCAGCGTAGACTATTTCGCGGGGGTCACAGATACGCAGTATTTT.

This clonotype showed up just a few times. The rearrangement uses TRBV6-1 and TRBJ2-7, with 7 bases that match TRBD1. CDR1 MNHNS and CDR2 SASEGT come from the germline V gene. The junction had 3 bases not matched to a gene; V was cut back by 6 bases and J by 1 base. The length of the CDR3 is 13 residues. CDR3 amino acids: CASRRGQSYEQYF. CDR3 DNA: TGTGCCAGCAGAAGGGGACAGTCCTACGAGCAGTACTTC.

Only a few counts were recorded for this clonotype. This chain connects TRBV4-1 to TRBJ1-5; D is perhaps TRBD1 (6 bases). The CDR3 is 15 amino acids. With 3 bases removed from V and 1 base from J, the gap between germline ends came to 10 bases. Germline CDR1 MGHRA, CDR2 YSYEKL. CDR3 sequence: CASSQGHDSNQPQHF. CDR3 coding DNA: TGCGCCAGCAGCCAGGGACATGACAGCAATCAGCCCCAGCATTTT.

This clonotype was picked up a small number of times. The chain has TRBV12-3 or TRBV12-4 and TRBJ1-2; D is uncertain. The ends were cut back, 2 bases at V and 5 bases at J, with 9 bases in the middle. CDR3 length equals 13 residues. This chain's CDR3 is CASSLLSEYGYTF. In DNA, the CDR3 is TGTGCCAGCAGTTTACTCTCTGAGTATGGCTACACCTTC.

The sample holds many counts of this clonotype. The rearrangement joins TRBV12-3 or TRBV12-4 to TRBJ1-4; D is perhaps TRBD1 (6 bases). Trimming took off 5 bases at V and 0 bases at J, with 13 bases between the two ends. The CDR3 covers 16 residues. The CDR3 reads CASSPLGQATNEKLFF. The CDR3, as DNA: TGTGCCAGCAGTCCCCTGGGACAAGCAACTAATGAAAAACTGTTTTTT.

This clonotype was detected many times. This chain uses TRBV7-9 with TRBJ1-1; perhaps TRBD1 as D (5 bases). Germline V gene data show CDR1 as SEHNR and CDR2 as FQNEAQ (reference sequence). This CDR3 has 15 amino acids. Trimming took 1 base from V and 3 from J, leaving 12 bases between them. As DNA, the CDR3 is TGTGCCAGCAGCTTAGTCTCGGGACGGTACACTGAAGCTTTCTTT. Protein: CASSLVSGRYTEAFF.

This clonotype was seen just once. The rearrangement links TRBV6-2 or TRBV6-3 to TRBJ2-6, with unresolved D. V was pared by 4 bases and J by 0 bases, with 13 bases between. Germline V lookup: CDR1 MNHEY, CDR2 SVGEGT. The CDR3 runs to 17 residues. The CDR3 nucleotides read TGTGCCAGCAGTTCGCCCGGTCGTCACTCTGGGGCCAACGTCCTGACTTTC. This codes for CASSSPGRHSGANVLTF.

The DNA for the CDR3 is TGTGCCAGCAGTTACCACCTAGCGGGGGGGCTCTATGAGCAGTTCTTC. Translation: CASSYHLAGGLYEQFF. The chain has TRBV6-2 or TRBV6-3 and TRBJ2-1, with 12 positions matching TRBD2. This CDR3 has 16 residues. The germline CDR1 and CDR2 sequences are MNHEY and SVGEGT. V shed 2 bases and J 8 bases; nucleotides not matched to a gene: 7.

This rearrangement joins TRBV5-5 to TRBJ1-2, with D possibly being TRBD1 (6 bases). Trimming cost V 0 bases and J 5 bases, with 17 bases left between them. Per germline, CDR1 SGHKS and CDR2 YYEKEE (reference sequence). This CDR3 region has 16 residues. The CDR3 nucleotides read TGTGCCAGCAGCTTGGAGGGGGGTAACCTTTGGTATGGCTACACCTTC. Translated: CASSLEGGNLWYGYTF. The whole variable domain, filled in from reference TRBV5-5 and TRBJ1-2, reads DAGVTQSPTHLIKTRGQQVTLRCSPISGHKSVSWYQQVLGQGPQFIFQYYEKEERGRGNFPDRFSARQFPNYSSELNVNALLLGDSALYLCASSLEGGNLWYGYTFGSGTRLTVV.

There are a few counts of this clonotype. The CDR3 nucleotides are TGTGCCAGCAGCGTAGATGGGGGGGCCTTTTCCGGGGAGCTGTTTTTT. Encoded protein: CASSVDGGAFSGELFF. The chain links TRBV9 to TRBJ2-2; a possible D gene is TRBD2 (7 bases). Trimming stripped 0 bases from V and 6 bases from J, with 15 bases between. The CDR3 is made up of 16 amino acids. The germline V gene encodes CDR1 SGDLS and CDR2 YYNGEE.

There are a few counts of this clonotype. The CDR3 loop reads CASSDRDRAFSPLHF. As DNA, the CDR3 is TGTGCCAGCAGTGATCGGGACAGGGCTTTTTCACCCCTCCACTTT. The chain employs TRBV6-1 and TRBJ1-6, with TRBD1 matching over 9 bases. J was trimmed by 9 bases and V by 3 bases; bases with no gene match: 6. Per germline, CDR1 MNHNS and CDR2 SASEGT. The CDR3 covers 15 residues.

The chain has TRBV6-1 and TRBJ1-5, with D perhaps matching TRBD1 (6 bases). CDR1 is MNHNS, CDR2 SASEGT, per germline. Trimming stripped 5 bases from V and 15 bases from J, with 23 bases between. This CDR3 is built from 14 residues. The CDR3 DNA sequence: TGTGCCAGCAGTCCAAGGCCGGGACACCCTGATCGGCATTTT. It translates to CASSPRPGHPDRHF.

The chain is built from TRBV12-3 or TRBV12-4 and TRBJ2-5; 12 nucleotides align to TRBD2. The CDR3 totals 15 residues. V lost 7 bases, J lost 4 bases, and 7 bases stayed unmatched. CDR3 nucleotides: TGTGCCAGCACTCGGACTAGCGGGGACAGAGAGACCCAGTACTTC. The encoded protein is CASTRTSGDRETQYF.

Concerning this clonotype itself: It may be a read error: a sequence one base away is much more abundant. The chain has TRBV7-6 and TRBJ1-6; no reliable D call. The CDR3 has 16 amino acids. Germline V gene sequence: CDR1 SGHVS, CDR2 FNYEAQ. The V and J ends lost 5 bases and 11 bases respectively, with 22 bases between them. DNA of the CDR3: TGTGCCAGCAGCCCCGAGATAGCGACGACTTGGCCACCCCTCCACTTT. Translating it yields CASSPEIATTWPPLHF.

The chain links TRBV27 to TRBJ2-7, with 10 nucleotides matching TRBD1. V shed 5 bases and J 3 bases; nucleotides not matched to a gene: 10. The germline CDR1 and CDR2 sequences are MNHEY and SMNVEV (reference sequence). The CDR3 totals 16 residues. The chain's CDR3 is CASSPTGTGDLYEQYV. The CDR3 DNA reads TGTGCCAGCAGTCCGACCGGGACAGGGGATCTCTACGAGCAGTACGTC.

This clonotype was recorded a few times. This chain connects TRBV7-8 to TRBJ2-5, with D unclear. Deletions cut 4 bases from V and 1 base from J, with 19 bases between. Germline V lookup: CDR1 SGHVS, CDR2 FQNEAQ. This CDR3 comprises 17 residues. The CDR3: CASSSPDEYFSQETQYF. The CDR3 DNA follows: TGTGCCAGCAGCTCCCCCGATGAATACTTTTCCCAAGAGACCCAGTACTTC.

This clonotype was seen only a few times. This chain uses TRBV7-6 with TRBJ2-3, with 9 bases fitting TRBD1. The CDR3 consists of 16 residues. J gave up 2 bases and V 5 bases, and 8 bases lay outside the gene matches. Germline CDR1 and CDR2: SGHVS and FNYEAQ. CDR3 in DNA: TGTGCCAGCAGCCCCTGGACAGGGGAAGACACAGATACGCAGTATTTT. This encodes CASSPWTGEDTDTQYF.

The V gene is TRBV6-5, the J gene TRBJ1-1; D possibly corresponds to TRBD1 (5 bases). CDR1 and CDR2 (germline): MNHEY, SVGAGI. The ends were cut back, 4 bases at V and 4 bases at J, with 16 bases in the middle. CDR3 length: 15 amino acids. CDR3 residues: CASSSGPGGSTEAFF. CDR3 bases: TGTGCCAGCAGTTCGGGACCGGGCGGGAGCACTGAAGCTTTCTTT.

V usage is TRBV15 and J usage is TRBJ1-5, with a tentative D call TRBD1 (5 bases). This CDR3 is built from 15 residues. Germline loops: CDR1 LNHNV, CDR2 YYDKDF (reference sequence). Trimming removed 1 base from V and 0 bases from J, with 7 bases in between. CDR3 DNA: TGTGCCACCAGCAGAGCCAGGGCTAGCAATCAGCCCCAGCATTTT. It translates to CATSRARASNQPQHF.

This clonotype was counted a few times. This rearrangement joins TRBV10-3 to TRBJ1-4, with D perhaps TRBD1 (6 bases). There are 17 residues in the CDR3. V shed 3 bases and J shed 1 base, with 15 bases lying between them. Per the germline V gene, CDR1 is ENHRY and CDR2 is SYGVKD. This CDR3 is CAISDSYTDRTNEKLFF. The CDR3 nucleotides read TGTGCCATCAGTGACTCATATACGGACAGAACTAATGAAAAACTGTTTTTT.

Concerning this clonotype itself: At one end, the junction sequence differs from germline, possibly due to a read error. J is TRBJ2-6 and V is TRBV15, with a tentative D call TRBD1 (6 bases). The CDR3 runs 16 residues. Germline CDR1 and CDR2: LNHNV and YYDKDF (reference sequence). The CDR3 DNA sequence: TGTGTCACCGAGGGGCCAGGGGTTCCTGGGGCCAACGTCCTGACTTTC. It codes for CVTEGPGVPGANVLTF.

In its sample, this clonotype was seen a few times. In DNA, the CDR3 is TGTGCCAGCAGTTACTCGAACGTCCCCCTAGAGACCCAGTACTTC. Encoded protein: CASSYSNVPLETQYF. The J gene is TRBJ2-5, the V gene TRBV6-2 or TRBV6-3; D unresolved. The CDR3 contains 15 residues. V gave up 0 bases and J gave up 4 bases, with 12 bases separating them. In germline, CDR1 is MNHEY, CDR2 SVGEGT.

This clonotype turned up a few times. The V call is TRBV7-9, the J call TRBJ2-7; TRBD2 aligns across 11 bases. The CDR3 totals 15 residues. Trimming took 5 bases from V and 6 from J; bases not matched to a gene: 9. Per the germline V gene, CDR1 is SEHNR and CDR2 is FQNEAQ (reference sequence). The CDR3 nucleotides read TGTGCCAGCAGCCGACTAGCGGGGCCTTCACGCGAGCAGTACTTC. Translation: CASSRLAGPSREQYF.

This clonotype has more than one count but fewer than ten. The chain carries TRBV13 and TRBJ2-7, with 9 bases fitting TRBD1. V shed 1 base, J shed 5 bases, and the junction held 9 bases outside the gene matches. This CDR3 has 16 amino acids. CDR1 is PRHDT and CDR2 is FYEKMQ in the germline V gene (reference sequence). The CDR3 sequence is CASSLAPGTGFNEQYF. As DNA, the CDR3 is TGTGCCAGCAGCTTAGCCCCCGGGACAGGGTTCAACGAGCAGTACTTC.

As regards this clonotype: At one of its ends the junction is not consistent with the germline gene, which may arise from a read error. The chain recombines TRBV7-9 with TRBJ2-5; D might be TRBD1 or TRBD2, each matching 5 bases. The CDR3 contains 15 residues. CDR1 SEHNR and CDR2 FQNEAQ come from the germline V gene (reference sequence). The CDR3: CANSSGRGIQETQYF. CDR3 in DNA: TGTGCCAACAGCTCGGGACGGGGAATACAAGAGACCCAGTACTTC.